The 30 T cell receptor delta chains reported below all come from one sample, sequenced in a study of gamma-delta T cells after stem cell transplantation. TCRdb called clones from the RT-PCR reads again using CATT. This table holds over 900 delta-chain clones, 3.8% found once. Sequencing was performed on gamma-delta T cells. These receptors all come from a human donor. It is not recorded whose cells these are; they may come from a transplant donor.

About this clone itself: TCRdb's listed protein matches a much larger clone and diverges from this DNA's translation at residue 10, likely through a read error; the protein shown comes from the DNA. The rearrangement links TRDV2 to TRDJ1; D gene uncertain. In germline, CDR1 is GEAIGNYY, CDR2 EKD. Between the trimmed V and J ends, which lost 0 bases and 0 bases, there was a span of 28 bases. The CDR3 is 21 amino acids. The CDR3 DNA reads as TGTGCCTGTGACACCGTAAAACCTGTAGAGGGACCAAACCTGTACACCGATAAACTCATCTTT. Translation gives CACDTVKPVEGPNLYTDKLIF.

This clone was detected only a few times. Given a far larger clone just one base away, this is likely a sequencing read error. The J gene is TRDJ1, the V gene TRDV2; D possibly corresponds to TRDD3 (5 bases). Germline values: CDR1 GEAIGNYY, CDR2 EKD. CDR3 length: 15 residues. CDR3 DNA: TGTGCCTGTGGCACCGTAATTGGGGAGAGGGATAAACTCATCTTT. The encoded protein is CACGTVIGERDKLIF.

Regarding this clone: With a much larger clone just one base away, this may be a read error. The sample contains more than one DNA sequence encoding this CDR3. The rearrangement uses TRDV2 and TRDJ1; D call uncertain. Germline lookup yields CDR1 GEAIGNYY and CDR2 EKD. V lost 3 bases and J 1 base, leaving 23 bases between the germline ends. The CDR3 runs to 18 residues. CDR3 nucleotide sequence: TGTGCCTGTGACCCTCTTACTGCCACTGCCACCTCCACCGATAAACTCATCTTT. Translating gives CACDPLTATATSTDKLIF.

This clone was counted only a few times. The amino acid sequence in TCRdb belongs to a much larger clone and departs from this DNA's translation at residue 8, likely a sequencing read error; the sequence shown is translated from the DNA. This chain links TRDV2 with TRDJ1; D call uncertain. V lost 0 bases and J lost 0, with 28 bases in between. From germline, CDR1 is GEAIGNYY and CDR2 EKD. The CDR3 is made up of 21 amino acids. CDR3 amino acids: CACDTLPGESGWKRHTDKLIF. The CDR3 region has the DNA TGTGCCTGTGACACCCTCCCCGGTGAGAGTGGGTGGAAACGCCACACCGATAAACTCATCTTT.

This clone was seen only a few times. This probably arose from a read error, given a far larger clone one base away. The J gene is TRDJ1, the V gene TRDV2, with 10 bases lining up with TRDD3. The CDR3 spans 19 residues. Germline V gene lookup returns CDR1 GEAIGNYY and CDR2 EKD. The junction had 15 bases not matched to a gene; V was cut back by 3 bases and J by 0 bases. The CDR3 reads CACDGIQGDTRADTDKLIF. In nucleotides, the CDR3 is TGTGCCTGTGACGGGATACAGGGGGATACGCGGGCGGACACCGATAAACTCATCTTT.

As for this clone: A far more abundant clone sits one base away, making this likely a read error. J is TRDJ1 and V is TRDV2; maybe TRDD3 (5 bases). In germline, CDR1 is GEAIGNYY, CDR2 EKD. This CDR3 is built from 16 residues. CDR3 sequence reads: CARDTGFGGFTDKLIF. CDR3 nucleotide sequence: TGTGCCCGTGACACCGGTTTCGGGGGGTTCACCGATAAACTCATCTTT.

A note on this clone: Translating this DNA gives a protein that differs at residue 5 from the TCRdb one, which belongs to a much larger clone; a read error is likely, and the protein shown is this translation. The V gene is TRDV2, the J gene TRDJ1; 13 positions match TRDD3. With V trimmed by 2 bases and J by 4 bases, 12 bases remained unmatched. The CDR3 contains 18 residues. Germline CDR1 reads GEAIGNYY; CDR2 reads EKD. This CDR3 is CACDKLGDTGKILDKLIF. The CDR3 region has the DNA TGTGCCTGTGACAAACTGGGGGATACGGGTAAAATTCTCGATAAACTCATCTTT.

Details on this clone: A far larger clone differs by one base, so this is likely a read error. The rearrangement uses TRDV2 and TRDJ1, with 12 bases fitting TRDD3. Germline CDR1 is GEAIGNYY and CDR2 is EKD. The CDR3 has 19 residues. The CDR3 DNA is TGTGCCTGTGACACCGTGAGCACTGGGGGATACACGAACACCGATAACCTCATCTTT. Amino acids: CACDTVSTGGYTNTDNLIF.

This clone has a handful of counts. This may arise from a read error, as a much more abundant clone is one base away. The chain recombines TRDV2 with TRDJ3, with TRDD3 matching 10 bases. The germline V gene has CDR1 GEAIGNYY and CDR2 EKD. The V gene end was trimmed by 4 bases and the J gene end by 0 bases; junction bases not matched to a gene: 17. This CDR3 is 22 amino acids long. Written as DNA, the CDR3 is TGTGCCTGTGATACAACCCGACTGGGGGATCTCTTTGGCTCCTGGGACACCCGACAGATGTTTTTC. Translating gives CACDTTRLGDLFGSWDTRQMFF.

This clone appeared a few times. TCRdb's protein, taken from a much larger clone, differs from this DNA's translation at residue 9, likely owing to a read error; the protein displayed comes from the DNA. The chain couples TRDV2 to TRDJ1; possibly TRDD3 for D (5 bases). CDR1 and CDR2 from the germline V gene are GEAIGNYY and EKD. CDR3 length: 17 amino acids. Between the trimmed V and J ends, which lost 0 bases and 0 bases, there was a span of 16 bases. The CDR3 spells CACDTVGLRGNTDKLIF. The CDR3, as DNA: TGTGCCTGTGACACCGTCGGACTGAGGGGAAACACCGATAAACTCATCTTT.

Of note for this clone: A far bigger clonotype differs at one base, so this is likely a read error. The sample contains more than one DNA sequence encoding this CDR3. The chain employs TRDV2 and TRDJ1; D call uncertain. CDR3 size: 14 residues. CDR1 is GEAIGNYY, CDR2 EKD, per germline. The CDR3 here is CACDLLSDTDKLIF. The CDR3 nucleotides are TGTGCCTGTGACCTCCTTTCCGACACCGACAAACTCATCTTT.

Note on this clone: The likely explanation is a read error, given a far larger clone one base away. This sample includes further DNA sequences coding for the same CDR3. The rearrangement uses TRDV2 and TRDJ1; perhaps TRDD3 as D (7 bases). Deletions cut 0 bases from V and 1 base from J, with 26 bases between. Germline loops: CDR1 GEAIGNYY, CDR2 EKD. CDR3 length: 20 amino acids. CDR3: CACDTVSFLKAGGITDKLIF. The CDR3 DNA follows: TGTGCCTGTGACACCGTTTCTTTCCTAAAGGCTGGGGGTATCACCGATAAACTCATCTTT.

This clone was seen a handful of times. TCRdb's protein for this DNA is that of a much larger clone and differs from the translation at residue 3, likely a read error; the protein shown is the DNA translation. This chain links TRDV2 with TRDJ1, with 12 nucleotides matching TRDD3. CDR3 length equals 17 residues. Germline V CDR1 and CDR2: GEAIGNYY, EKD. This CDR3 is CARDTVAGGYAGDKLIF. Here the CDR3 DNA reads TGTGCCCGTGATACCGTGGCTGGGGGATACGCCGGCGATAAACTCATCTTT.

With respect to this clone: TCRdb pairs this DNA with a much larger clone's protein that differs at residue 6, likely a read error; the protein shown was translated from the DNA. The chain carries TRDV2 and TRDJ1, with 12 bases that match TRDD3. J lost 2 bases, V lost 3 bases, and 9 bases had no gene match. Germline CDR1 GEAIGNYY, CDR2 EKD. The CDR3 consists of 17 residues. The DNA for the CDR3 is TGTGCCTGTGACCCCGAAGGTCTGGGGGATACGACCGATAAACTCATCTTT. This sequence encodes CACDPEGLGDTTDKLIF.

This clone has just a few counts. A far larger clone is off by one base, so a read error is likely. The same CDR3 arises from other DNA sequences in this sample as well. This rearrangement joins TRDV2 to TRDJ1; weak D call: TRDD3 (7 bases). Germline-derived CDR1 and CDR2 are GEAIGNYY and EKD. This CDR3 comprises 20 residues. Trimming cost V 0 bases and J 1 base, with 26 bases left between them. The CDR3 loop is CACDTVSFLKAGGITDKLIF. CDR3 DNA: TGTGCCTGTGACACCGTTTCTTTCCTAAAGGCCGGGGGGATCACCGATAAACTCATCTTT.

This clone is large. A read error may produce the germline difference seen at one junction end. The same CDR3 can be traced to other DNA sequences in this sample. The rearrangement uses TRDV2 and TRDJ1; TRDD3 aligns across 8 bases. CDR1 and CDR2 (germline): GEAIGNYY, EKD. The CDR3 loop spans 16 amino acids. The CDR3 DNA follows: TGTGCCCGTGACACCGTGGGGGATTGGGAAAATGACAAACTCATCTTT. It yields the protein CARDTVGDWENDKLIF.

In the case of this clone: This likely traces to a read error, being one base from a far larger clone. The CDR3, as DNA: TGTGCCTGTGACGCCGTCGGACTGGGGGGAAACACCGATAAACTCATCTTT. This translates into CACDAVGLGGNTDKLIF. The V call is TRDV2, the J call TRDJ1, with TRDD3 matching over 8 bases. V was clipped by 3 bases and J by 0 bases; unmatched bases: 11. The CDR3 extends over 17 amino acids. Germline V gives CDR1 GEAIGNYY, CDR2 EKD.

By share of the sample, this clone is large. Other DNA sequences in the sample encode the same CDR3. This chain connects TRDV2 to TRDJ1; D not certain. Germline V gene data show CDR1 as GEAIGNYY and CDR2 as EKD. There are 18 residues in the CDR3. Trimming took 3 bases from V and 1 from J, leaving 23 bases between them. CDR3 in amino acids: CACDPLTATATSTDKLIF. The CDR3 bases are TGTGCCTGTGACCCTCTTACTGCCACTGCCACTTCCACCGATAAACTCATCTTT.

By its share, this clone is medium-sized (0.01 to 0.1%). Other DNA sequences of this sample code for an identical CDR3. The chain is built from TRDV2 and TRDJ1; 10 bases are shared with TRDD3. This CDR3 spans 18 amino acids. Germline CDR1 and CDR2: GEAIGNYY and EKD. J was trimmed by 0 bases and V by 0 bases; bases with no gene match: 9. The CDR3 coding sequence is TGTGCCTGTGACACCGTACCTACTGGGGGATCGGACACCGATAAACTCATCTTT. Amino acid sequence: CACDTVPTGGSDTDKLIF.

Worth noting for this clone: A far larger clone is only one base removed, so a read error is likely. V and J are TRDV2 and TRDJ3, with 7 nucleotides matching TRDD3. V lost 5 bases, J lost 1 base, and 13 bases stayed unmatched. In germline, CDR1 is GEAIGNYY, CDR2 EKD. The CDR3 has 19 residues. CDR3 nucleotide sequence: TGTGCCTGTGGCACACCTGGGGGCCAACCATCCTGGGACACCCGACAGATGTTTTTC. Protein product: CACGTPGGQPSWDTRQMFF.

This clone is labeled large (0.1 to 1%). The same CDR3 is also encoded by other DNA sequences in this sample. J is TRDJ1 and V is TRDV2, with 9 nucleotides matching TRDD3. The CDR3 totals 21 residues. Germline V CDR1 and CDR2: GEAIGNYY, EKD. V lost 0 bases, J lost 2 bases, and 21 bases stayed unmatched. The DNA for the CDR3 is TGTGCCTGTGACACCGTAAGGGGACTCTCCTCTGGGGGATCCCTTACCGATAAACTCATCTTT. Translating it yields CACDTVRGLSSGGSLTDKLIF.

In its sample, this clone is large (0.1 to 1%). This CDR3 is also generated by other DNA sequences in the sample. J is TRDJ1 and V is TRDV2, with 13 nucleotides matching TRDD3. J was trimmed by 2 bases and V by 3 bases; bases with no gene match: 8. Germline V gives CDR1 GEAIGNYY, CDR2 EKD. The CDR3 contains 17 residues. CDR3 loop: CACDAVLGDTRTDKLIF. Written as DNA, the CDR3 is TGTGCCTGTGACGCCGTACTGGGGGATACGCGAACCGATAAACTCATCTTT.

In regard to this clone: At one of its ends the junction is not consistent with the germline gene, which may arise from a read error. This CDR3 is also generated by other DNA sequences in the sample. CDR3 DNA: TGTGCCTGTGACCCTACTGGGGCCGACACCGACAAACTCATCTTC. Its protein product is CACDPTGADTDKLIF. The chain links TRDV2 to TRDJ1, with 7 bases fitting TRDD3. Looked up from germline, CDR1 is GEAIGNYY and CDR2 is EKD. There are 15 residues in the CDR3.

This clone turned up a few times. A far more abundant clone sits one base away, making this likely a read error. At the DNA level, this CDR3 is encoded by other sequences in the same sample as well. The V gene is TRDV2, the J gene TRDJ3; TRDD3 matches at 11 bases. CDR3 length equals 19 residues. From germline, CDR1 is GEAIGNYY and CDR2 EKD. The CDR3, as DNA: TGTGCCTGCGACACCGTACTGGGGGATAGCTCCTGGGACACCCGACAGATGTTTTTC. This translates into CACDTVLGDSSWDTRQMFF.

This clone has just a few counts. With only one base between it and a far larger clone, this is likely a read error. Other DNA variants within this sample encode the same CDR3. The V and J genes are TRDV2 and TRDJ1; a possible D gene is TRDD3 (6 bases). Per germline, CDR1 GEAIGNYY and CDR2 EKD. This CDR3 contains 18 residues. V lost 0 bases and J lost 1, with 20 bases in between. The CDR3 bases are TGTGCCTGTGACACCGTCGGACTGGGAGATATTGTCACCGATAAACTCATCTTT. It specifies CACDTVGLGDIVTDKLIF.

A few counts support this clone. The TCRdb protein, from a much larger clone, departs from this DNA's translation at residue 15, likely by read error; the protein shown derives from the DNA. The chain is built from TRDV2 and TRDJ1; 8 nucleotides agree with TRDD3. The CDR3 sequence is 20 residues long. With V trimmed by 0 bases and J by 6 bases, 23 bases remained unmatched. The germline V gene encodes CDR1 GEAIGNYY and CDR2 EKD. The CDR3 DNA reads TGTGCCTGTGACACCCTCTCTGGGGGACCCCCCCGAGAACACATCCATAAACTCATCTTT. Protein product: CACDTLSGGPPREHIHKLIF.

This clone has a handful of counts. A far more abundant clone sits one base away, making this likely a read error. Additional DNA sequences in this sample encode the identical CDR3. This chain uses TRDV2 with TRDJ1; possible D gene TRDD3, 5 bases. The length of the CDR3 is 15 residues. Germline-derived CDR1 and CDR2 are GEAIGNYY and EKD. DNA of the CDR3: TGCGCCTGTGACACCGTAATTGGGGAGAGGGATAAACTCATCTTT. The encoded protein is CACDTVIGERDKLIF.

To note about this clone: A much larger clone differs from this one at a single base, so this may be a read error. At the DNA level, this CDR3 is encoded by other sequences in the same sample as well. The rearrangement links TRDV2 to TRDJ1, with 7 bases matching TRDD3. V shed 1 base, J shed 3 bases, and the junction held 19 bases outside the gene matches. The germline V gene has CDR1 GEAIGNYY and CDR2 EKD. The CDR3 totals 19 residues. CDR3 nucleotide sequence: TGTGCCTGTGACACTCTCTCTTCTTACGAGGTGGGGGACTCCGATAAACTCATCTTT. It encodes CACDTLSSYEVGDSDKLIF.

This clone was detected a few times. The TCRdb protein comes from a much larger clone and disagrees with this DNA's translation at residue 17, likely due to a read error; the protein given here is derived from the DNA. The rearrangement joins TRDV2 to TRDJ1; TRDD3 agrees at 12 bases. Looked up from germline, CDR1 is GEAIGNYY and CDR2 is EKD. CDR3 length equals 19 residues. The CDR3 sequence: CACDTVSTGGYTNTDKPIF. The CDR3 region has the DNA TGTGCCTGTGACACCGTGAGCACTGGGGGATACACGAACACCGATAAACCCATCTTT.

This clone was seen a handful of times. A read error is possible here, since a much larger clone lies one base away. This sample also contains other DNA sequences that code for the same CDR3. This rearrangement joins TRDV2 to TRDJ1, with D perhaps matching TRDD3 (5 bases). CDR1 and CDR2 from the germline V gene are GEAIGNYY and EKD. Trimming removed 1 base from V and 1 base from J, with 15 bases in between. The CDR3 sequence is 16 residues long. The CDR3, as DNA: TGTGCCTGTGACACGCTGGGAGGATTGACCACCGATAAACTCATCTTT. Translated: CACDTLGGLTTDKLIF.